One and the same sample provided the 30 T cell receptor beta chains below, sequenced in a study of blood T cell repertoires in COVID-19 (dated by TCRdb to the early 2020s). Library generation was performed with the immunoSEQ multiplex PCR assay. TCRdb limited this immuneACCESS table to in-frame rearrangements with V and J called. A share of clones is missing; checked studies link under half to unresolved V genes, and the rest is unexplained. The sample data list fewer than 20,000 clones, and roughly nine tenths of these were observed just once. The ten largest make up 20% to 25% of the sample. Sequencing was done on a sample of peripheral blood. All receptors derive from a man aged 55 to 70 with acute or convalescent COVID-19.

This CDR3 reads CASSPTGARGNTIYF. CDR3 DNA sequence: TGTGCCAGCAGTCCAACAGGGGCGCGAGGAAACACCATATATTTT. V gene TRBV9 combines with J gene TRBJ1-3, with 7 nucleotides matching TRBD1. The V segment lost 5 bases and the J segment 4 bases; nucleotides outside the gene matches: 9. The CDR3 is 15 residues long. Germline V CDR1 and CDR2: SGDLS, YYNGEE.

This clone was seen a handful of times. This rearrangement joins TRBV19 to TRBJ2-3; D is possibly TRBD2 (6 bases). The germline V gene encodes CDR1 LNHDA and CDR2 SQIVND (reference sequence). V lost 1 base, J lost 1 base, and 6 bases lay in between. The CDR3 spans 14 residues. The DNA for the CDR3 is TGTGCCAGTAGTATAGCGGGGGGCACAGATACGCAGTATTTT. Translation: CASSIAGGTDTQYF.

This clone was seen once. This chain uses TRBV6-5 with TRBJ1-5; 10 bases map to TRBD1. V lost 5 bases, J lost 2 bases, and 3 bases stayed unmatched. CDR1 and CDR2 (germline): MNHEY, SVGAGI. The CDR3 runs to 15 residues. The CDR3: CASSRQGAGNQPQHF. The CDR3 DNA is TGTGCCAGCAGTCGACAGGGGGCTGGCAATCAGCCCCAGCATTTT.

This chain uses TRBV6-5 with TRBJ1-5; D is ambiguous. The CDR3 loop spans 12 amino acids. The germline V gene has CDR1 MNHEY and CDR2 SVGAGI. V was cut by 7 bases and J by 9 bases, with 13 bases left in between. CDR3 region: CASTSEVGPQHF. CDR3 nucleotides: TGTGCCAGCACCTCGGAGGTTGGGCCCCAGCATTTT.

This clone is a singleton in its sample. V gene TRBV13 combines with J gene TRBJ2-6, with D maybe TRBD2 (6 bases). V lost 3 bases and J lost 1, with 16 bases in between. CDR1 and CDR2 (germline): PRHDT, FYEKMQ (reference sequence). The CDR3 has 18 residues. The chain's CDR3 is CASSLSGDPGSGANVLTF. In DNA form, the CDR3 reads TGTGCCAGCAGCTTGTCGGGGGATCCAGGGTCTGGGGCCAACGTCCTGACTTTC.

J is TRBJ2-7 and V is TRBV10-3; TRBD2 matches 12 bases. Trimming took 5 bases from V and 3 from J; bases not matched to a gene: 5. Per germline, CDR1 ENHRY and CDR2 SYGVKD. CDR3 length: 15 amino acids. The CDR3 sequence: CAISTTSGRNYEQYF. The DNA of the CDR3 is TGTGCCATCAGTACGACTAGCGGGAGAAACTACGAGCAGTACTTC.

The gene calls are TRBV5-1 and TRBJ2-1; 8 bases fit TRBD2. The V segment lost 5 bases and the J segment 0 bases; nucleotides outside the gene matches: 4. Germline lookup yields CDR1 SGHRS and CDR2 YFSETQ. The CDR3 spans 15 residues. The CDR3 sequence is CASRPLADSYNEQFF. CDR3 sequence (DNA): TGCGCCAGCAGGCCACTAGCGGACTCCTACAATGAGCAGTTCTTC. The variable domain in full, with the rest retrieved from reference TRBV5-1 and TRBJ2-1, is KAGVTQTPRYLIKTRGQQVTLSCSPISGHRSVSWYQQTPGQGLQFLFEYFSETQRNKGNFPGRFSGRQFSNSRSEMNVSTLELGDSALYLCASRPLADSYNEQFFGPGTRLTVL.

The chain joins TRBV28 to TRBJ1-1, with 7 bases lining up with TRBD1. The CDR3 is made up of 14 amino acids. Germline values: CDR1 MDHEN, CDR2 SYDVKM. With 4 bases clipped from V and 4 bases from J, the junction kept 6 bases outside the gene matches. The CDR3 sequence: CASSSTGASTEAFF. The CDR3 DNA is TGTGCCAGCAGTTCCACAGGGGCCAGCACTGAAGCTTTCTTT.

J is TRBJ2-5 and V is TRBV10-3, with TRBD1 matching over 8 bases. From germline, CDR1 is ENHRY and CDR2 SYGVKD. This CDR3 is built from 14 residues. Trimming at V came to 3 bases and at J to 5 bases, leaving 5 bases not matched to a gene. In nucleotides, the CDR3 is TGTGCCATCAGTGAAGGACAGGGTCGGGAGACCCAGTACTTC. Amino acids: CAISEGQGRETQYF.

The chain joins TRBV4-1 to TRBJ2-7, with D perhaps TRBD1 (7 bases). CDR1 MGHRA and CDR2 YSYEKL come from the germline V gene. This CDR3 is 16 amino acids long. V was trimmed by 2 bases and J by 5 bases, leaving 19 bases between them. The CDR3 bases are TGCGCCAGCAGCCAATTCGTAGTAGGAGGGGGCAACGAGCAGTACTTC. Amino acids: CASSQFVVGGGNEQYF.

The chain couples TRBV28 to TRBJ2-7; 7 bases are shared with TRBD1. J lost 10 bases, V lost 5 bases, and 8 bases had no gene match. The CDR3 runs to 12 residues. The germline CDR1 and CDR2 sequences are MDHEN and SYDVKM. The CDR3 DNA is TGTGCCAGCAGTCCCCCCGACAGGGTTCAGTACTTC. It encodes CASSPPDRVQYF.

V and J are TRBV6-1 and TRBJ2-7, with 7 bases aligning to TRBD2. CDR3 size: 16 residues. Trimming took 3 bases from V and 3 from J; bases not matched to a gene: 11. CDR1 is MNHNS, CDR2 SASEGT, per germline. For the CDR3, the DNA is TGTGCCAGCAGTGAGTTTGGGGGGGGACGGAGCTACGAGCAGTACTTC. Its protein is CASSEFGGGRSYEQYF.

J is TRBJ1-5 and V is TRBV4-1, with TRBD1 identical over 7 bases. The CDR3 runs to 14 residues. Trimming took 6 bases from V and 4 from J; bases not matched to a gene: 6. The germline V gene has CDR1 MGHRA and CDR2 YSYEKL. CDR3 in amino acids: CASSVGTVNQPQHF. CDR3 sequence (DNA): TGCGCCAGCAGTGTTGGGACAGTTAATCAGCCCCAGCATTTT.

This chain joins TRBV11-2 and TRBJ2-5; no clear D. The CDR3 covers 15 residues. Germline CDR1 SGHAT, CDR2 FQNNGV. The ends were cut back, 1 base at V and 5 bases at J, with 14 bases in the middle. Written as DNA, the CDR3 is TGTGCCAGCAGCTTAGCGGTGGGCCCTCGGGAGACCCAGTACTTC. The encoded protein is CASSLAVGPRETQYF.

The rearrangement links TRBV28 to TRBJ2-7; D is unclear. The germline CDR1 and CDR2 sequences are MDHEN and SYDVKM. The CDR3 length is 13 residues. V gave up 6 bases and J gave up 2 bases, with 11 bases separating them. CDR3: CASRLTAAYEQYF. DNA of the CDR3: TGTGCCAGCAGGCTAACAGCCGCCTACGAGCAGTACTTC. Variable domain in full (rest from reference TRBV28 and TRBJ2-7): DVKVTQSSRYLVKRTGEKVFLECVQDMDHENMFWYRQDPGLGLRLIYFSYDVKMKEKGDIPEGYSVSREKKERFSLILESASTNQTSMYLCASRLTAAYEQYFGPGTRLTVT.

This chain connects TRBV5-1 to TRBJ2-1; D is ambiguous. CDR3 length: 15 amino acids. V was trimmed by 6 bases and J by 0 bases, leaving 13 bases between them. The germline CDR1 and CDR2 sequences are SGHRS and YFSETQ. The CDR3 is CASNVQASSYNEQFF. CDR3 coding DNA: TGCGCCAGCAACGTCCAGGCGAGCTCCTACAATGAGCAGTTCTTC.

The chain is built from TRBV28 and TRBJ1-1, with 7 bases that match TRBD1. The V segment lost 6 bases and the J segment 6 bases; nucleotides outside the gene matches: 16. The length of the CDR3 is 16 residues. Germline CDR1 and CDR2: MDHEN and SYDVKM. The CDR3 region is CASRPTGRGRIAEAFF. Here the CDR3 DNA reads TGTGCCAGCAGACCGACGGGAAGGGGGCGAATCGCTGAAGCTTTCTTT.

J is TRBJ2-1 and V is TRBV27; TRBD2 might be the D (6 bases). V shed 5 bases and J shed 3 bases, with 20 bases lying between them. Germline assignment: CDR1 MNHEY and CDR2 SMNVEV (reference sequence). This CDR3 contains 17 residues. In DNA, the CDR3 is TGTGCCAGCAGTGGGGGGACCAACCCCGATCTCTACAATGAGCAGTTCTTC. Translating it yields CASSGGTNPDLYNEQFF.

This clone was seen only a few times. The CDR3 sequence: CASSLNRLGNEQFF. The CDR3 coding sequence is TGTGCCAGCAGCTTAAACAGGTTGGGGAATGAGCAGTTCTTC. This chain links TRBV11-2 with TRBJ2-1; D may be TRBD1 (5 bases). Germline-derived CDR1 and CDR2 are SGHAT and FQNNGV. Trimming pared 2 bases from V and 7 bases from J, leaving 12 bases between. The CDR3 runs 14 residues.

The J gene is TRBJ2-1, the V gene TRBV28; D is perhaps TRBD1 (6 bases). Germline V gene lookup returns CDR1 MDHEN and CDR2 SYDVKM. The V and J ends lost 5 bases and 4 bases respectively, with 9 bases between them. The CDR3 length is 13 residues. The CDR3, as DNA: TGTGCCAGCAGTATGGACAGTTACAATGAGCAGTTCTTC. It is translated as CASSMDSYNEQFF.

J is TRBJ1-3 and V is TRBV5-1, with TRBD1 as a possible D gene (6 bases). V was trimmed by 3 bases and J by 0 bases, leaving 13 bases between them. The CDR3 loop spans 16 amino acids. Per germline, CDR1 SGHRS and CDR2 YFSETQ. Here the CDR3 DNA reads TGCGCCAGCAGCTCAACAGGGTTCAACTCTGGAAACACCATATATTTT. It translates to CASSSTGFNSGNTIYF.

The chain recombines TRBV9 with TRBJ1-1; D not certain. The CDR3 is made up of 13 amino acids. Germline V gene sequence: CDR1 SGDLS, CDR2 YYNGEE. Trimming shortened V by 1 base and J by 2 bases, and 6 bases separated the two germline ends. The CDR3 loop is CASSVLRNTEAFF. CDR3 DNA sequence: TGTGCCAGCAGCGTACTCCGTAACACTGAAGCTTTCTTT.

The chain couples TRBV3-1 (or the pseudogene TRBV3-2) to TRBJ2-3, with D tentatively TRBD2 (6 bases). Trimming took off 2 bases at V and 6 bases at J, with 21 bases between the two ends. This CDR3 is built from 17 residues. CDR1 is LGHDT and CDR2 is YNNKEL in the germline V gene (reference sequence). The CDR3 sequence is CASSQNYGSAKVDTQYF. DNA for the CDR3: TGTGCCAGCAGCCAAAATTACGGGAGTGCAAAAGTTGATACGCAGTATTTT.

This clone was picked up a small number of times. The genes are TRBV19 and TRBJ1-6, with no clear D. The CDR3 has 16 residues. Germline V CDR1 and CDR2: LNHDA, SQIVND (reference sequence). The germline V and J ends were trimmed by 7 bases and 6 bases, with 19 bases remaining between them. The CDR3: CASNKSSSGFNSPLHF. CDR3 DNA: TGTGCCAGTAACAAATCTTCGTCGGGGTTTAATTCACCCCTCCACTTT.

DNA for the CDR3: TGCGCCAGCAGCCAGGGGACAACTTACAATGAGCAGTTCTTC. This sequence encodes CASSQGTTYNEQFF. This chain joins TRBV4-1 and TRBJ2-1, with a tentative D call TRBD1 (6 bases). This CDR3 spans 14 amino acids. Germline values: CDR1 MGHRA, CDR2 YSYEKL. V lost 3 bases and J lost 4, with 10 bases in between.

The V gene is TRBV30, the J gene TRBJ2-5, with D possibly being TRBD1 (7 bases). The CDR3 runs 15 residues. Trimming left V 3 bases short and J 2 bases short, with 16 bases between. Germline V gene lookup returns CDR1 GTSNPN and CDR2 SVGIG (reference sequence). The CDR3 is CAWRGQGGQQETQYF. The CDR3 DNA reads TGTGCCTGGAGGGGGCAGGGGGGACAACAAGAGACCCAGTACTTC.

The V gene is TRBV29-1, the J gene TRBJ2-4; D gene uncertain. Germline V CDR1 and CDR2: SQVTM, ANQGSEA. Trimming took 6 bases from V and 2 from J, leaving 8 bases between them. This CDR3 contains 12 residues. The CDR3 DNA reads TGCAGCGTAAAAGCTACCAAAAACATTCAGTACTTC. Translation gives CSVKATKNIQYF.

CDR3: CASSSSGVGTEAFF. The CDR3 nucleotides read TGCGCCAGCAGCTCCTCAGGGGTGGGCACTGAAGCTTTCTTT. V usage is TRBV5-1 and J usage is TRBJ1-1; D might be TRBD1 (6 bases). The germline gives CDR1 SGHRS, CDR2 YFSETQ. V was trimmed by 3 bases and J by 4 bases, leaving 13 bases between them. CDR3 size: 14 residues.

The genes are TRBV4-1 and TRBJ2-7; maybe TRBD2 (5 bases). CDR3 length: 14 amino acids. Trimming removed 5 bases at V and 6 bases at J, with 17 bases between. Germline V gene data show CDR1 as MGHRA and CDR2 as YSYEKL. In nucleotides, the CDR3 is TGCGCCAGCAGCATACGGGGTAGTTCGCGCGAGCAGTACTTC. Translation gives CASSIRGSSREQYF.

The chain has TRBV27 and TRBJ2-3; 8 bases fit TRBD1. Trimming took 4 bases from V and 1 from J; bases not matched to a gene: 7. CDR3 length: 16 residues. Germline V CDR1 and CDR2: MNHEY, SMNVEV (reference sequence). DNA of the CDR3: TGTGCCAGCAGTTCTCGGACAGGGCCGGGCACAGATACGCAGTATTTT. Translation: CASSSRTGPGTDTQYF.